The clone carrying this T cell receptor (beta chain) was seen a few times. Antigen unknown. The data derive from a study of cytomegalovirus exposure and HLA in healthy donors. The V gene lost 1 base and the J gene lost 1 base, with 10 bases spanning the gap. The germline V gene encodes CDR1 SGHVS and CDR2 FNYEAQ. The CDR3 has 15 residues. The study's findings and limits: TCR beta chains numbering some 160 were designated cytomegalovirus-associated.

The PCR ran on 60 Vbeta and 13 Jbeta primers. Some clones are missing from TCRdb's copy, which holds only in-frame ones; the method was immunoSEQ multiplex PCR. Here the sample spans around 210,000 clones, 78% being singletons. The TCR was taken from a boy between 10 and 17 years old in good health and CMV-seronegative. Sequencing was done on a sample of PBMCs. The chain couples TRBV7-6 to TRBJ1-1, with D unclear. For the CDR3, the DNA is TGTGCCAGCAGCTTAGTGGCGGGGAAGAACACTGAAGCTTTCTTT. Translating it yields CASSLVAGKNTEAFF.